These 4 T cell receptor beta chains share one sample of origin, sequenced in a study of blood T cell repertoires in COVID-19. TCRdb keeps only in-frame clones here, not all; method: immunoSEQ multiplex PCR. The sample has about 210,000 clones, 65% to 90% seen once; the top ten hold under 2.5%. The source material was peripheral blood. Receptors were obtained from a woman in her 70s with COVID-19, enrolled during active disease.

V and J are TRBV11-3 and TRBJ1-1; unclear D gene. Trimming stripped 7 bases from V and 0 bases from J, with 15 bases between. CDR1 and CDR2 (germline): SGHNT, YENEEA. The CDR3 is 15 amino acids. The CDR3 region has the DNA TGTGCCAGCACGCCTGAGGGTCAGATGAACACTGAAGCTTTCTTT. This encodes CASTPEGQMNTEAFF. The full variable domain, rest sourced from reference TRBV11-3 and TRBJ1-1, is EAGVVQSPRYKIIEKKQPVAFWCNPISGHNTLYWYLQNLGQGPELLIRYENEEAVDDSQLPKDRFSAERLKGVDSTLKIQPAELGDSAVYLCASTPEGQMNTEAFFGQGTRLTVV.

The rearrangement links TRBV10-3 to TRBJ2-6; TRBD1 is a possible D gene (5 bases). This CDR3 has 17 residues. The germline V gene has CDR1 ENHRY and CDR2 SYGVKD. Trimming removed 0 bases at V and 0 bases at J, with 9 bases between. Here the CDR3 DNA reads TGTGCCATCAGTGAGTCGGCCAGGGTCTCTGGGGCCAACGTCCTGACTTTC. Its protein product is CAISESARVSGANVLTF.

The chain links TRBV10-3 to TRBJ1-3; D remains ambiguous. This CDR3 is built from 16 residues. Germline V gene sequence: CDR1 ENHRY, CDR2 SYGVKD. V lost 4 bases, J lost 4 bases, and 17 bases lay in between. CDR3 sequence (DNA): TGTGCCATCAGTGTACTCCGGGAGGCGCCCGGAAACACCATATATTTT. Residues: CAISVLREAPGNTIYF.

This rearrangement joins TRBV9 to TRBJ1-2; no firm D call. The CDR3 covers 13 residues. Germline V gene sequence: CDR1 SGDLS, CDR2 YYNGEE. Between the trimmed V and J ends, which lost 0 bases and 3 bases, there was a span of 6 bases. This CDR3 is CASSVDRDYGYTF. DNA of the CDR3: TGTGCCAGCAGCGTAGACCGGGACTATGGCTACACCTTC.